These T cell receptor beta chains were read from a single sample in a study of blood T cell repertoires in COVID-19. Profiling relied on immunoSEQ multiplex PCR, and the TCRdb table lists in-frame clones only, not all of them. The sample contains under 300,000 clones, roughly 91% of which appear only once. Sequences were obtained from peripheral blood. The receptors derive from a woman in her forties who had recovered from COVID-19. CDR3s leave out the opening cysteine and the closing phenylalanine or tryptophan.

j_call: TRBJ1-1; v_call: TRBV5-1; cdr3_aa: ASTWGRDTEAF
j_call: TRBJ2-7; v_call: TRBV3-1/TRBV3-2; cdr3_aa: ASSHRQGGSYEQY
j_call: TRBJ1-5; v_call: TRBV4-1; cdr3_aa: ASSQVEGSNQPQH
j_call: TRBJ2-7; v_call: TRBV4-3; cdr3_aa: ASSQPDRGDYEQY
j_call: TRBJ2-7; v_call: TRBV9; cdr3_aa: ASSPGGNEQY
j_call: TRBJ2-7; v_call: TRBV7-9; cdr3_aa: ASSRGQNTYEQY
j_call: TRBJ2-5; v_call: TRBV7-9; cdr3_aa: ASSTPRGGAETQY
j_call: TRBJ2-1; v_call: TRBV7-2; cdr3_aa: ASRPRGPYNEQF
j_call: TRBJ2-3; v_call: TRBV6-6; cdr3_aa: ASSYLPEPGGDTQY
j_call: TRBJ2-1; v_call: TRBV7-2; cdr3_aa: ASSPTSGSYNEQF
j_call: TRBJ2-5; v_call: TRBV27; cdr3_aa: ASSPSPQTQY
j_call: TRBJ2-3; v_call: TRBV5-1; cdr3_aa: ASSSELRGLAGTDTQY
j_call: TRBJ1-2; v_call: TRBV7-8; cdr3_aa: ASSPIPQAYGYT
j_call: TRBJ2-4; v_call: TRBV9; cdr3_aa: ASSVGSGSQNIQY
j_call: TRBJ1-2; v_call: TRBV9; cdr3_aa: ASSARGLGYGYT
j_call: TRBJ2-3; v_call: TRBV4-1; cdr3_aa: ASSLGTSMD
j_call: TRBJ1-1; v_call: TRBV27; cdr3_aa: ASSLWAGANTEAF
j_call: TRBJ1-1; v_call: TRBV6-2/TRBV6-3; cdr3_aa: ASSYQGRDRGAF
j_call: TRBJ1-2; v_call: TRBV9; cdr3_aa: ASSVAPEGYGYT
j_call: TRBJ2-7; v_call: TRBV30; cdr3_aa: AWSPLREQY
j_call: TRBJ2-3; v_call: TRBV19; cdr3_aa: ASSIRGQGGDTQY
j_call: TRBJ1-1; v_call: TRBV7-2; cdr3_aa: ASSLGLTNTEAF
j_call: TRBJ2-1; v_call: TRBV18; cdr3_aa: ASAGVETGEQF
j_call: TRBJ2-3; v_call: TRBV9; cdr3_aa: ASSVDASGRTDTQY
j_call: TRBJ1-5; v_call: TRBV18; cdr3_aa: ASSPSGGTLNQPQH
j_call: TRBJ2-5; v_call: TRBV5-4; cdr3_aa: ASSPRGAGETQY
j_call: TRBJ2-5; v_call: TRBV7-8; cdr3_aa: ASSLGPDRPAETQY
j_call: TRBJ1-1; v_call: TRBV27; cdr3_aa: ASSLDRLIDTEAF
j_call: TRBJ2-5; v_call: TRBV4-3; cdr3_aa: ASSQGGRQETQY
j_call: TRBJ2-7; v_call: TRBV6-6; cdr3_aa: ASNPWGLNTYEQY
j_call: TRBJ1-6; v_call: TRBV6-5; cdr3_aa: ASRGTGANSPLH
j_call: TRBJ2-5; v_call: TRBV7-2; cdr3_aa: ASSLGREALGGETQY
j_call: TRBJ1-1; v_call: TRBV18; cdr3_aa: ASSQQGNTEAF
j_call: TRBJ2-1; v_call: TRBV19; cdr3_aa: ASNPSGSSYNEQF
j_call: TRBJ2-3; v_call: TRBV19; cdr3_aa: ASNPAGRADTQY
j_call: TRBJ1-2; v_call: TRBV30; cdr3_aa: AWSYGTGNYGYT
j_call: TRBJ2-7; v_call: TRBV7-2; cdr3_aa: ASSRDSLGAYEQY
j_call: TRBJ1-1; v_call: TRBV24-1; cdr3_aa: ATSDPRAMNTEAF
j_call: TRBJ2-7; v_call: TRBV7-9; cdr3_aa: ASSSLGALGQNEQY
j_call: TRBJ2-4; v_call: TRBV29-1; cdr3_aa: SVDDRGTDIQY
j_call: TRBJ1-2; v_call: TRBV3-1/TRBV3-2; cdr3_aa: ASSQAAGYNYGYT
j_call: TRBJ2-6; v_call: TRBV18; cdr3_aa: ASSPLAAGGSGANVLT
j_call: TRBJ2-1; v_call: TRBV11-2; cdr3_aa: ASSWGGGDEQF
j_call: TRBJ2-1; v_call: TRBV7-9; cdr3_aa: ASSLEGGPHNEQF
j_call: TRBJ1-2; v_call: TRBV12-3/TRBV12-4; cdr3_aa: ASSLSPYGYT
j_call: TRBJ2-7; v_call: TRBV15; cdr3_aa: ATSPDRGQGEQY
j_call: TRBJ1-4; v_call: TRBV19; cdr3_aa: ASSMPGDRGEKLF
j_call: TRBJ2-2; v_call: TRBV3-1/TRBV3-2; cdr3_aa: ASSQGGLAVNTGELF
j_call: TRBJ1-2; v_call: TRBV12-5; cdr3_aa: ASGLVGAGNYGYT
j_call: TRBJ2-3; v_call: TRBV7-2; cdr3_aa: ASSLPRGEGDTQY
j_call: TRBJ2-1; v_call: TRBV4-3; cdr3_aa: ASSQDWGHSEQF
j_call: TRBJ1-4; v_call: TRBV30; cdr3_aa: AWSPDRATKLF
j_call: TRBJ2-3; v_call: TRBV19; cdr3_aa: ASSTDTTDTQY
j_call: TRBJ1-3; v_call: TRBV9; cdr3_aa: ASSVAAGNTIY
j_call: TRBJ2-7; v_call: TRBV5-5; cdr3_aa: ASSEQGDDEQY
j_call: TRBJ2-7; v_call: TRBV30; cdr3_aa: AWNLRPPSYEQY
j_call: TRBJ2-3; v_call: TRBV3-1/TRBV3-2; cdr3_aa: ASSPPRGGDTQY
j_call: TRBJ2-1; v_call: TRBV21-1; cdr3_aa: ASSKATRGGLPF